This passage covers 23 T cell receptor beta chains from one sample sequenced in a study of shared clonotypes between healthy human individuals. Produced via immunoSEQ multiplex PCR; TCRdb's table is partial and in-frame only. The data hold under 2.5 million clones, with 92% observed a single time. The specimen sequenced was naive CD4+ T cells from PBMCs. Subset noted: CD45RA+ positively selected. Every receptor here comes from a man aged 18 to 30 in good health. Some clones in this sample may be carry-over from other donors' samples.

V gene TRBV15 combines with J gene TRBJ2-1, with TRBD2 matching over 7 bases. The CDR3 length is 16 residues. Trimming removed 1 base from V and 5 bases from J; junction bases left unmatched: 8. The germline CDR1 and CDR2 sequences are LNHNV and YYDKDF (reference sequence). The DNA for the CDR3 is TGTGCCACCAGCAGAGGACGGGGAGGGACGGACAATGAGCAGTTCTTC. This codes for CATSRGRGGTDNEQFF.

The chain combines TRBV19 with TRBJ2-5, with 9 bases fitting TRBD1. With V trimmed by 4 bases and J by 5 bases, 8 bases remained unmatched. The length of the CDR3 is 15 residues. From germline, CDR1 is LNHDA and CDR2 SQIVND (reference sequence). In DNA form, the CDR3 reads TGTGCCAGTAGTAAAACAGGGGGCCAGGGGGAGACCCAGTACTTC. Its translation is CASSKTGGQGETQYF.

V gene TRBV28 combines with J gene TRBJ1-3; 8 bases agree with TRBD1. After removal of 5 bases from V and 2 bases from J, the junction contained 5 bases not matched to a gene. Germline V lookup: CDR1 MDHEN, CDR2 SYDVKM. The CDR3 totals 15 residues. CDR3 amino acids: CASSIRQGPGNTIYF. Here the CDR3 DNA reads TGTGCCAGCAGTATACGACAGGGGCCTGGAAACACCATATATTTT.

The chain joins TRBV5-1 to TRBJ1-4; D is possibly TRBD1 (5 bases). The CDR3 is 16 residues long. The V gene lost 2 bases and the J gene lost 0 bases, with 11 bases spanning the gap. The germline V gene has CDR1 SGHRS and CDR2 YFSETQ. CDR3 residues: CASSFGTPATNEKLFF. The CDR3 nucleotides read TGCGCCAGCAGCTTCGGGACGCCTGCAACTAATGAAAAACTGTTTTTT.

This clone has just a few counts. The chain carries TRBV6-6 and TRBJ1-2; D is perhaps TRBD1 (5 bases). This CDR3 spans 15 amino acids. Germline CDR1 MNHNY, CDR2 SVGAGI (reference sequence). V was shortened by 6 bases and J by 3 bases, with 17 bases between the two germline ends. The CDR3 region is CASSLGGMNHYGYTF. DNA of the CDR3: TGTGCCAGCAGCCTGGGGGGGATGAATCACTATGGCTACACCTTC.

On this clone itself: Within the sample, other DNA sequences also encode this same CDR3. V gene TRBV7-3 combines with J gene TRBJ2-7, with D unclear. In germline, CDR1 is SGHTA, CDR2 FQGTGA. This CDR3 comprises 13 residues. V was trimmed by 2 bases and J by 3 bases, leaving 8 bases between them. CDR3 in amino acids: CASSLGQYYEQYF. CDR3 DNA sequence: TGTGCCAGCAGCTTAGGGCAGTACTACGAGCAGTACTTC.

This chain links TRBV4-2 with TRBJ2-3; TRBD2 aligns across 7 bases. This CDR3 region has 14 residues. V was pared by 4 bases and J by 8 bases, with 9 bases of the junction left unmatched. CDR1 and CDR2 from the germline V gene are LGHNA and YNFKEQ. This CDR3 reads CASSPGGLVGTQYF. The CDR3 bases are TGTGCCAGCAGCCCGGGTGGACTAGTAGGTACGCAGTATTTT.

The chain employs TRBV5-1 and TRBJ2-1, with TRBD2 matching 10 bases. The V gene's germline CDR1 is SGHRS and CDR2 YFSETQ. The ends lost 4 bases at V and 1 base at J; junction bases unmatched: 2. The CDR3 has 15 amino acids. Here the CDR3 reads CASSGLAESYNEQFF. CDR3 sequence (DNA): TGCGCCAGCAGCGGACTAGCGGAGTCCTACAATGAGCAGTTCTTC.

The chain couples TRBV28 to TRBJ1-2; the D gene is possibly TRBD1 (6 bases). Trimming removed 6 bases from V and 5 bases from J, with 19 bases in between. The CDR3 extends over 15 amino acids. Germline V gene data show CDR1 as MDHEN and CDR2 as SYDVKM. The CDR3 sequence: CASRGGGAFLYGYTF. The CDR3 DNA sequence: TGTGCCAGCAGAGGGGGGGGCGCCTTCCTGTATGGCTACACCTTC.

Points on this clone: This same CDR3 is encoded by further DNA sequences in the sample. The J gene is TRBJ1-2, the V gene TRBV5-1; 7 nucleotides line up with TRBD1. V was clipped by 4 bases and J by 3 bases; unmatched bases: 6. The CDR3 has 14 residues. The germline gives CDR1 SGHRS, CDR2 YFSETQ. The CDR3 here is CASSPITGDYGYTF. The DNA of the CDR3 is TGCGCCAGCAGCCCTATTACAGGGGACTATGGCTACACCTTC. The whole variable domain, filled in from reference TRBV5-1 and TRBJ1-2, reads KAGVTQTPRYLIKTRGQQVTLSCSPISGHRSVSWYQQTPGQGLQFLFEYFSETQRNKGNFPGRFSGRQFSNSRSEMNVSTLELGDSALYLCASSPITGDYGYTFGSGTRLTVV.

This chain connects TRBV5-5 to TRBJ1-2, with D possibly matching TRBD1 (5 bases). The V and J ends lost 0 bases and 7 bases respectively, with 10 bases between them. The germline V gene has CDR1 SGHKS and CDR2 YYEKEE (reference sequence). The CDR3 sequence is 13 residues long. In DNA form, the CDR3 reads TGTGCCAGCAGCTTGGCTGGTGGGGGTGGCTACACCTTC. Protein product: CASSLAGGGGYTF.

CDR3: CAIRGQGQGTISYEQYF. CDR3 in DNA: TGTGCCATCAGAGGACAGGGCCAAGGGACCATCTCCTACGAGCAGTACTTC. This chain connects TRBV10-3 to TRBJ2-7; 8 nucleotides line up with TRBD1. The germline V gene encodes CDR1 ENHRY and CDR2 SYGVKD. The V gene end was trimmed by 6 bases and the J gene end by 0 bases; junction bases not matched to a gene: 13. The CDR3 is 17 amino acids.

The rearrangement joins TRBV30 to TRBJ2-3; D may be TRBD1 or TRBD2 (5 bases each). CDR3 size: 13 residues. CDR1 and CDR2 from the germline V gene are GTSNPN and SVGIG (reference sequence). CDR3 sequence: CAWGGPRTDTQYF. DNA for the CDR3: TGTGCTTGGGGCGGGCCCCGCACAGATACGCAGTATTTT.

This clone was observed once. The chain uses TRBV5-1 and TRBJ2-7; a possible D gene is TRBD2 (6 bases). Germline CDR1 reads SGHRS; CDR2 reads YFSETQ. The CDR3 is 15 amino acids. The V end was cut by 4 bases, the J end by 4 bases, with 18 bases between. CDR3 residues: CASSLSSLGGYEQYF. The CDR3 DNA is TGCGCCAGCAGCCTGTCGAGCCTTGGGGGGTACGAGCAGTACTTC.

The chain employs TRBV19 and TRBJ2-5; 12 bases line up with TRBD2. The junction had 9 bases not matched to a gene; V was cut back by 1 base and J by 3 bases. CDR1 and CDR2 (germline): LNHDA, SQIVND (reference sequence). The CDR3 is 18 amino acids. The CDR3 loop reads CASSIVLAGGPTKETQYF. DNA for the CDR3: TGTGCCAGTAGTATAGTGCTAGCGGGAGGGCCGACTAAAGAGACCCAGTACTTC.

This clone was observed a handful of times. At the DNA level, this CDR3 is encoded by other sequences in the same sample as well. The chain employs TRBV18 and TRBJ1-1; D is uncertain. V gave up 2 bases and J gave up 2 bases, with 0 bases separating them. The CDR3 covers 11 residues. Germline values: CDR1 KGHSH, CDR2 LQKENI. The CDR3 sequence: CASSPNTEAFF. Here the CDR3 DNA reads TGTGCCAGCTCACCAAACACTGAAGCTTTCTTT.

To note about this clone: Other DNA sequences from this sample encode an identical CDR3 as well. The chain has TRBV19 and TRBJ2-7; TRBD1 is a possible D gene (5 bases). The CDR3 totals 14 residues. V was clipped by 3 bases and J by 3 bases, with 12 bases between them. The germline V gene encodes CDR1 LNHDA and CDR2 SQIVND (reference sequence). In DNA form, the CDR3 reads TGTGCCAGTAGTATTAGGGGCACAGACTACGAGCAGTACTTC. Translating it yields CASSIRGTDYEQYF.

The V gene is TRBV6-5, the J gene TRBJ2-7; TRBD1 aligns across 10 bases. CDR3 size: 16 residues. V lost 0 bases, J lost 3 bases, and 5 bases stayed unmatched. CDR1 and CDR2 (germline): MNHEY, SVGAGI. The CDR3 here is CASSYSLGQGYYEQYF. DNA of the CDR3: TGTGCCAGCAGTTACTCGTTGGGACAGGGGTACTACGAGCAGTACTTC.

This clone showed up just a few times. The chain couples TRBV5-1 to TRBJ2-1; D remains ambiguous. This CDR3 has 14 residues. The germline CDR1 and CDR2 sequences are SGHRS and YFSETQ. Trimming cost V 0 bases and J 8 bases, with 12 bases left between them. The DNA of the CDR3 is TGCGCCAGCAGCTTGGCCTATAAGGCGGATGAGCAGTTCTTC. It specifies CASSLAYKADEQFF.

The chain recombines TRBV9 with TRBJ2-5; possibly TRBD1 for D (6 bases). CDR3 length: 14 amino acids. Germline lookup yields CDR1 SGDLS and CDR2 YYNGEE. Trimming pared 3 bases from V and 1 base from J, leaving 10 bases between. DNA for the CDR3: TGTGCCAGCAGCGGACAGGAGACCCAAGAGACCCAGTACTTC. Protein product: CASSGQETQETQYF.

This chain connects TRBV6-5 to TRBJ1-5; 10 bases are shared with TRBD1. There are 15 residues in the CDR3. Germline lookup yields CDR1 MNHEY and CDR2 SVGAGI. The J segment lost 2 bases and the V segment lost 6 bases, leaving 4 bases of the junction unmatched. The CDR3 DNA sequence: TGTGCCAGCAGAAAGACAGGGGGCGGCAATCAGCCCCAGCATTTT. Translating it yields CASRKTGGGNQPQHF.

About this clone itself: Other DNA sequences in the sample encode the same CDR3. This chain links TRBV7-2 with TRBJ2-5; 10 positions agree with TRBD2. Trimming at V came to 0 bases and at J to 5 bases, leaving 0 bases not matched to a gene. The CDR3 has 14 amino acids. In germline, CDR1 is SGHTA, CDR2 FQGNSA. The CDR3 here is CASSLAAGGETQYF. DNA of the CDR3: TGTGCCAGCAGCTTAGCAGCGGGAGGGGAGACCCAGTACTTC.

The chain carries TRBV28 and TRBJ2-2; D might be TRBD2 (6 bases). Trimming took 5 bases from V and 6 from J, leaving 19 bases between them. The CDR3 has 16 residues. Per germline, CDR1 MDHEN and CDR2 SYDVKM. The CDR3 sequence: CASSPPGSRSPGELFF. The CDR3 nucleotides are TGTGCCAGCAGTCCCCCCGGGAGCCGATCACCCGGGGAGCTGTTTTTT.